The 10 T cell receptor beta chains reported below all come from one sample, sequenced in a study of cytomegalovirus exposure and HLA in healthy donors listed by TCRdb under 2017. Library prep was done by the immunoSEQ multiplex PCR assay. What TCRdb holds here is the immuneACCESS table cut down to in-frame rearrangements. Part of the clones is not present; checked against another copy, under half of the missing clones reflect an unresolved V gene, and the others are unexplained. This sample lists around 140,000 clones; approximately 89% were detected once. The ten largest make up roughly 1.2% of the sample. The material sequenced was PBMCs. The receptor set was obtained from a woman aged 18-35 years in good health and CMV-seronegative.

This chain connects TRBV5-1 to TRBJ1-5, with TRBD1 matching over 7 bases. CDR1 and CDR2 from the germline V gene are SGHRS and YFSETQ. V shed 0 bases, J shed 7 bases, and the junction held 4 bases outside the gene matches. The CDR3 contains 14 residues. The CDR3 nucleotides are TGCGCCAGCAGCTTGGAGGGGGCGGGCCAGCCCCAGCATTTT. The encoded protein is CASSLEGAGQPQHF. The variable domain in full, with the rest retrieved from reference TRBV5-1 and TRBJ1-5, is KAGVTQTPRYLIKTRGQQVTLSCSPISGHRSVSWYQQTPGQGLQFLFEYFSETQRNKGNFPGRFSGRQFSNSRSEMNVSTLELGDSALYLCASSLEGAGQPQHFGDGTRLSIL.

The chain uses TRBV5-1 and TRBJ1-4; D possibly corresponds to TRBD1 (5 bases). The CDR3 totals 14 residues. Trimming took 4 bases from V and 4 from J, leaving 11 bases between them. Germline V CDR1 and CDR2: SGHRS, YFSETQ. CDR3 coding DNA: TGCGCCAGCAGCGGCGGGGGAGGTAATGAAAAACTGTTTTTT. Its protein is CASSGGGGNEKLFF.

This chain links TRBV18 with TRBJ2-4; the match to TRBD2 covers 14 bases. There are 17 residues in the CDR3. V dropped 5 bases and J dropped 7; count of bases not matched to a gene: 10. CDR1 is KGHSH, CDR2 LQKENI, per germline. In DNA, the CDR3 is TGTGCCAGCTCATCCTCCGGGACTAGCGGGGGAGGGAACATTCAGTACTTC. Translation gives CASSSSGTSGGGNIQYF.

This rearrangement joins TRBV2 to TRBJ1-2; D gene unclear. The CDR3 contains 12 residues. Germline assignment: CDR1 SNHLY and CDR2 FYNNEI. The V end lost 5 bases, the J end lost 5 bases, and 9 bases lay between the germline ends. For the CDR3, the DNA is TGTGCCAGCAGTACGGAGTTATATGGCTACACCTTC. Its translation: CASSTELYGYTF.

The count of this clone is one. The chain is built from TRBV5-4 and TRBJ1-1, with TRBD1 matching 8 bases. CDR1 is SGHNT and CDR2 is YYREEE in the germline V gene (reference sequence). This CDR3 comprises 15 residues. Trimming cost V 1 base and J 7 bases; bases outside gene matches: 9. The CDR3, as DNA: TGTGCCAGCAGCTTGAGGCAGGGGGCTGGAGTTGAAGCTTTCTTT. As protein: CASSLRQGAGVEAFF.

DNA of the CDR3: TGTGCCAGCGGTTCAAGGGGGGACAGGGGAGCAACTAATGAAAAACTGTTTTTT. This sequence encodes CASGSRGDRGATNEKLFF. The chain uses TRBV11-3 and TRBJ1-4, with 10 bases lining up with TRBD1. The CDR3 is made up of 18 amino acids. Germline V gene sequence: CDR1 SGHNT, CDR2 YENEEA. J lost 0 bases, V lost 8 bases, and 12 bases had no gene match.

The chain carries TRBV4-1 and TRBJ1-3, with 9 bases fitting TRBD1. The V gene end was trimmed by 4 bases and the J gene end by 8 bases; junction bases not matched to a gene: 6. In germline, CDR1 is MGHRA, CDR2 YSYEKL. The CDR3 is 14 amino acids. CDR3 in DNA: TGCGCCAGCAGCCTCCGGGACAGGGAGGACACCATATATTTT. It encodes CASSLRDREDTIYF.

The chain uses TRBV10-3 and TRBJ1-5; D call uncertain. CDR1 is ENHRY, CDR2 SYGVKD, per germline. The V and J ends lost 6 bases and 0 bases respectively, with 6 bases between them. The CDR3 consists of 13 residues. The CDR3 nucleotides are TGTGCCATCAGCCGTCTTAGCAATCAGCCCCAGCATTTT. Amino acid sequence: CAISRLSNQPQHF.

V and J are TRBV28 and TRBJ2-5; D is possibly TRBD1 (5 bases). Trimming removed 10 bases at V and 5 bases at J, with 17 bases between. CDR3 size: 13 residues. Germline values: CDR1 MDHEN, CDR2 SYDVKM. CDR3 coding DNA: TGTGCCACCACCAGGGCGTTCAGGGAGACCCAGTACTTC. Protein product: CATTRAFRETQYF.

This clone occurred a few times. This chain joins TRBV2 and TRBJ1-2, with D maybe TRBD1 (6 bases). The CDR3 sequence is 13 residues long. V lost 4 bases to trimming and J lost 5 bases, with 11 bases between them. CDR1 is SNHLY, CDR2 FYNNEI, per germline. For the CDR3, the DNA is TGTGCCAGCAGTGGACGACAGGTTTATGGCTACACCTTC. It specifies CASSGRQVYGYTF.